One and the same sample provided the 12 T cell receptor beta chains below, sequenced in a study of vaccination effects on CD4 cells after COVID-19. Only in-frame clones appear in the TCRdb table, and some are missing; sequencing was by immunoSEQ multiplex PCR. The data hold tens of thousands of clones, with more than 60% observed a single time. For these TCRs, the target antigens are not known. Viral peptide pool expansion of antigen-specific CD4+ T cells preceded sequencing in the ViraFEST assay. The culture ran for about 10 days, and then CD4+ T cells were isolated. The infection with SARS-CoV-2 (confirmed by PCR) occurred in this person between March and December 2020. The material sequenced was CD4+ T cells from PBMCs cultured with a peptide pool, taken before COVID-19 vaccination. Every receptor here comes from a human donor who had a prior SARS-CoV-2 infection.

The rearrangement uses TRBV18 and TRBJ1-5; D is ambiguous. The ends were cut back, 4 bases at V and 2 bases at J, with 9 bases in the middle. Germline CDR1 KGHSH, CDR2 LQKENI. The CDR3 spans 14 residues. This CDR3 is CASSQGLGNQPQHF. The CDR3 DNA is TGTGCCAGCTCACAGGGTTTAGGCAATCAGCCCCAGCATTTT.

The chain is built from TRBV11-2 and TRBJ1-4; the match to TRBD1 covers 10 bases. Germline V lookup: CDR1 SGHAT, CDR2 FQNNGV. V was pared by 3 bases and J by 8 bases, with 6 bases of the junction left unmatched. There are 15 residues in the CDR3. The CDR3 loop is CASSFRQGAREKLFF. CDR3 sequence (DNA): TGTGCCAGCAGCTTCCGACAGGGGGCGCGCGAAAAACTGTTTTTT.

CDR3 protein: CASSRADGTPPLGGELFF. In DNA, the CDR3 is TGTGCCAGCAGCAGAGCAGACGGGACACCACCATTGGGCGGGGAGCTGTTTTTT. The chain carries TRBV9 and TRBJ2-2; possibly TRBD1 for D (6 bases). The V end lost 4 bases, the J end lost 7 bases, and 26 bases lay between the germline ends. Germline lookup yields CDR1 SGDLS and CDR2 YYNGEE. This CDR3 region has 18 residues.

The chain uses TRBV19 and TRBJ2-7, with D hard to call. Germline CDR1 reads LNHDA; CDR2 reads SQIVND (reference sequence). This CDR3 has 13 residues. V was trimmed by 1 base and J by 2 bases, leaving 6 bases between them. CDR3 in DNA: TGTGCCAGTAGTATAGTCCTCGCCTACGAGCAGTACTTC. This translates into CASSIVLAYEQYF.

The chain recombines TRBV24-1 with TRBJ2-3; D might be TRBD1 (6 bases). Germline V CDR1 and CDR2: KGHDR, SFDVKD. V lost 6 bases to trimming and J lost 0 bases, with 12 bases between them. The CDR3 covers 15 residues. The CDR3 nucleotides read TGTGCCACCAGTTTAGGGGGATTTAGCACAGATACGCAGTATTTT. This translates into CATSLGGFSTDTQYF.

The chain carries TRBV27 and TRBJ2-7, with 11 bases matching TRBD2. J was trimmed by 7 bases and V by 4 bases; bases with no gene match: 9. CDR3 length: 15 residues. Germline V gene lookup returns CDR1 MNHEY and CDR2 SMNVEV (reference sequence). As DNA, the CDR3 is TGTGCCAGCAGTTCCACTAGCGGGAGTCTGAGGGAGCAGTACTTC. Translated, it gives CASSSTSGSLREQYF.

This clone was found once. The J gene is TRBJ2-1, the V gene TRBV4-2, with D perhaps TRBD1 or TRBD2 (5 bases each). Germline V CDR1 and CDR2: LGHNA, YNFKEQ. The CDR3 spans 17 residues. Between the trimmed V and J ends, which lost 0 bases and 1 base, there was a span of 13 bases. The CDR3 nucleotides are TGTGCCAGCAGCCAAGATACCCCGAGGGGTTCCTACAATGAGCAGTTCTTC. This sequence encodes CASSQDTPRGSYNEQFF.

This chain joins TRBV6-5 and TRBJ2-2; D remains ambiguous. V was clipped by 4 bases and J by 1 base, with 10 bases between them. Germline V gene data show CDR1 as MNHEY and CDR2 as SVGAGI. The CDR3 consists of 15 residues. As DNA, the CDR3 is TGTGCCAGCAGTTCGCGGAAACAGAACACCGGGGAGCTGTTTTTT. The encoded protein is CASSSRKQNTGELFF.

CDR3: CASSIGFGTGEREQFF. The CDR3 region has the DNA TGTGCCAGTAGTATAGGCTTCGGGACAGGGGAGAGGGAGCAGTTCTTC. The chain carries TRBV19 and TRBJ2-1, with 10 bases fitting TRBD1. Germline values: CDR1 LNHDA, CDR2 SQIVND (reference sequence). J lost 10 bases, V lost 1 base, and 10 bases had no gene match. The CDR3 has 16 amino acids.

The chain couples TRBV20-1 to TRBJ1-1; weak D call: TRBD1 (6 bases). The CDR3 runs 14 residues. V was pared by 5 bases and J by 4 bases, with 17 bases between. In germline, CDR1 is DFQATT, CDR2 SNEGSKA (reference sequence). CDR3 protein: CSAGGGGRVTEAFF. CDR3 in DNA: TGCAGTGCTGGTGGTGGGGGGCGTGTCACTGAAGCTTTCTTT.

The rearrangement joins TRBV19 to TRBJ1-2, with D possibly TRBD1 on 6 matching bases. The ends were cut back, 6 bases at V and 8 bases at J, with 16 bases in the middle. This CDR3 spans 13 amino acids. The germline CDR1 and CDR2 sequences are LNHDA and SQIVND (reference sequence). CDR3 DNA sequence: TGTGCCAGTAGCAGCGACAGGCTACGGGGCTACACCTTC. It encodes CASSSDRLRGYTF.

This clone has just a few counts. CDR3: CSASSLTGGKAFF. The CDR3 bases are TGCAGTGCTAGTAGTCTGACAGGGGGCAAAGCTTTCTTT. This chain joins TRBV20-1 and TRBJ1-1; TRBD1 agrees at 10 bases. This CDR3 is built from 13 residues. V lost 3 bases and J lost 9; bases outside the gene matches: 7. Germline V gene lookup returns CDR1 DFQATT and CDR2 SNEGSKA (reference sequence).